The sequence of this T cell receptor beta chain was determined in a study of blood T cell repertoires in COVID-19. Study details: Researchers got acute and convalescent COVID-19 samples from the United States, Italy and Spain. The cDNA or gDNA used as material had been derived from T cells, B-cell-depleted T cells, or PBMCs.

Under the authors' procedure: From reference gene primer amplification, estimates of nucleated cell counts were derived. Profiled with immunoSEQ multiplex PCR; TCRdb holds only in-frame clones, not every one. D and trimming were read from the DNA, whereas the V and J calls and clone size are those reported in that table. The profile shows fewer than 200,000 clones, around 83% of them singletons. This receptor was taken from a woman in her sixties or seventies with COVID-19, enrolled during active disease. The sample taken for sequencing was peripheral blood.

Here the CDR3 DNA reads TGTGCCAGCACCTCGACGGCAGGGACCTACGAGCAGTACTTC. This sequence encodes CASTSTAGTYEQYF. J is TRBJ2-7 and V is TRBV7-2; D possibly corresponds to TRBD1 (5 bases). The CDR3 length is 14 residues. Germline lookup yields CDR1 SGHTA and CDR2 FQGNSA. The germline V and J ends were trimmed by 7 bases and 2 bases, with 15 bases remaining between them.